The present T cell receptor beta chain was sequenced within a study of PD-1 blockade in classical Hodgkin lymphoma. Study findings and constraints: Researchers reported that CD4+ TCR diversity, though not CD8+, rose significantly by C4D1. Complete responders' baseline diversity resembled that of newly diagnosed patients. Causes of the repertoire differences remain undefined, possibly disease activity or prior therapy.

Regarding this clone: Its specificity is unknown.

V was pared by 5 bases and J by 3 bases, with 10 bases between. This CDR3 spans 12 amino acids. CDR1 GTSNPN and CDR2 SVGIG come from the germline V gene (reference sequence). Regarding time point: cycle 4 day 1 (C4D1), after six to seven weeks of nivolumab. Each patient experienced a relapse that followed autologous stem cell transplantation, and brentuximab vedotin exposure varied. The assay was immunoSEQ multiplex PCR, and TCRdb's table has in-frame clones only and misses some. Among about 18,000 clones, 80% to 90% were seen once, and the ten largest hold approximately 15%. This sample comprised peripheral blood mononuclear cells (PBMCs), obtained before the fourth cycle of nivolumab. The TCR was taken from a human donor with classical Hodgkin lymphoma. The chain employs TRBV30 and TRBJ1-2, with D hard to call. CDR3 in amino acids: CAWARPYYGYTF. The CDR3 DNA is TGTGCCTGGGCCCGACCCTACTATGGCTACACCTTC.